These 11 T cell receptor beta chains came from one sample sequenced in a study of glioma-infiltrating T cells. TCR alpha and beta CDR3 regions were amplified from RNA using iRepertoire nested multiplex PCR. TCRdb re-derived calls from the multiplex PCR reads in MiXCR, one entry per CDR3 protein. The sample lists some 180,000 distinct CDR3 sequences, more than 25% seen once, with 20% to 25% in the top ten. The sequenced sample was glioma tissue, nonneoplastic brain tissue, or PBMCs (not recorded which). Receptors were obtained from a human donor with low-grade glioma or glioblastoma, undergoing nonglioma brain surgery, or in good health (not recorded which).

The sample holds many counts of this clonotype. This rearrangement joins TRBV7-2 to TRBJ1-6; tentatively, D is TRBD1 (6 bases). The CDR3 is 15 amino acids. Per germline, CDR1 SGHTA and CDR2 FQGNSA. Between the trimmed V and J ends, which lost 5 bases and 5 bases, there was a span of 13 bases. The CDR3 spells CASSSRQADNSPLHF. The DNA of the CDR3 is TGTGCCAGCAGCAGCCGACAGGCGGATAATTCACCCCTCCACTTT. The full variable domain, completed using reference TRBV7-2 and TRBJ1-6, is GAGVSQSPSNKVTEKGKDVELRCDPISGHTALYWYRQSLGQGLEFLIYFQGNSAPDKSGLPSDRFSAERTGGSVSTLTIQRTQQEDSAVYLCASSSRQADNSPLHFGNGTRLTVT.

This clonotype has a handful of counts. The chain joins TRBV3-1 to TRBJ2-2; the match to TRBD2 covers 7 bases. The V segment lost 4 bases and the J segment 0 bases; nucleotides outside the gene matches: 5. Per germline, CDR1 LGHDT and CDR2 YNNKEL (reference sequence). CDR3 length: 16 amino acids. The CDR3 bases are TGTGCCAGCAGCCCTTCTAGCGGAGCGAACACCGGGGAGCTGTTTTTT. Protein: CASSPSSGANTGELFF.

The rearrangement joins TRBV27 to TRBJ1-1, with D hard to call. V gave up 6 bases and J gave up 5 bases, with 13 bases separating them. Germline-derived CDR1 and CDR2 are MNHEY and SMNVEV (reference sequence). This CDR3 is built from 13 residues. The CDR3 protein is CASSLRRITEAFF. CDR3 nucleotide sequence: TGTGCCAGCAGCCTTCGAAGGATAACTGAAGCTTTCTTT.

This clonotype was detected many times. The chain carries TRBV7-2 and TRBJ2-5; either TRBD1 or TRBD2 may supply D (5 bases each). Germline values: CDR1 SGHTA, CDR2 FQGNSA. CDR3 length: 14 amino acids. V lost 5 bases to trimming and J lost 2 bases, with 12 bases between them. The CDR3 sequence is CASSRDLTQETQYF. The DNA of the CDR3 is TGTGCCAGCAGCCGGGACCTTACACAAGAGACCCAGTACTTC. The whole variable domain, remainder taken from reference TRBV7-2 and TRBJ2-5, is GAGVSQSPSNKVTEKGKDVELRCDPISGHTALYWYRQSLGQGLEFLIYFQGNSAPDKSGLPSDRFSAERTGGSVSTLTIQRTQQEDSAVYLCASSRDLTQETQYFGPGTRLLVL.

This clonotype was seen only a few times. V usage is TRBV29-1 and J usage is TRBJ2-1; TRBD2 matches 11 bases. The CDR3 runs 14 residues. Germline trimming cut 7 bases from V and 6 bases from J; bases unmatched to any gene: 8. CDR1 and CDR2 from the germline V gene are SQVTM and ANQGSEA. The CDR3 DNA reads TGCAGCGCCGCAACTAGCGGGAGTGTCAATGAGCAGTTCTTC. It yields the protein CSAATSGSVNEQFF.

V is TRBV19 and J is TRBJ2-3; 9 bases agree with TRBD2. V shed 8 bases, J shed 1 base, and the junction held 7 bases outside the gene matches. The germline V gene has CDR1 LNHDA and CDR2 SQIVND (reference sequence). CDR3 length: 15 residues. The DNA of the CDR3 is TGTGCCAGTTGGACGGCTAGCGGGGGCACAGATACGCAGTATTTT. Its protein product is CASWTASGGTDTQYF.

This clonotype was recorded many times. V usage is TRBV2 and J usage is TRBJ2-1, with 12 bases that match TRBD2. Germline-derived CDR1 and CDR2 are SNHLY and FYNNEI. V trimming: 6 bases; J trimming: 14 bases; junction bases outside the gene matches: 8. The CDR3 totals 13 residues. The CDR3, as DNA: TGTGCCAGCAGCCCTAGCGGGAGGGCCAACGAGTTCTTC. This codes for CASSPSGRANEFF.

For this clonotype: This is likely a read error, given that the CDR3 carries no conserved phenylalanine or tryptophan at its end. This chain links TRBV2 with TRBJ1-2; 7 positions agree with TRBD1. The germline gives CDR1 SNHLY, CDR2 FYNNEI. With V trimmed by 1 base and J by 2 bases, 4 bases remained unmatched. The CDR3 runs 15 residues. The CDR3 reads CASSEGEGGNYGYTY. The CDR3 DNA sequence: TGTGCCAGCAGTGAAGGGGAAGGGGGCAACTATGGCTACACCTAC.

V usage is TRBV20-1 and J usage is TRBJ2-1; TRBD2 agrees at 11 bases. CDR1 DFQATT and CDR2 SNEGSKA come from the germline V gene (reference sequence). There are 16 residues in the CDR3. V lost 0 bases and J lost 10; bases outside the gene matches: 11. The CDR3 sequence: CSARDPGASGRNEQFF. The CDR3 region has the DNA TGCAGTGCTAGAGATCCCGGGGCTAGCGGGAGGAACGAGCAGTTCTTC.

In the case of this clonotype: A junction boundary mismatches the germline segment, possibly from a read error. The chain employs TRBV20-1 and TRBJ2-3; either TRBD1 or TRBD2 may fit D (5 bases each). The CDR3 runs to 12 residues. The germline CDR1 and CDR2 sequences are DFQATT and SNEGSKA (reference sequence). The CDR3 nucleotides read TGCAGTGCCGAGGGGCGGCAAGGGACCCAGTACTTT. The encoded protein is CSAEGRQGTQYF.

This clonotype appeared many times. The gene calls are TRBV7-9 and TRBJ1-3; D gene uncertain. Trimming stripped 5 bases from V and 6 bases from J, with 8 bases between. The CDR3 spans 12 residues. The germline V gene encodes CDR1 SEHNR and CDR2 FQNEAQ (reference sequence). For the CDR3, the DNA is TGTGCCAGCAGCCAATCAGAAAACACCATATATTTT. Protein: CASSQSENTIYF. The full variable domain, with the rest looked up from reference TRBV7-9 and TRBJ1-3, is DTGVSQNPRHKITKRGQNVTFRCDPISEHNRLYWYRQTLGQGPEFLTYFQNEAQLEKSRLLSDRFSAERPKGSFSTLEIQRTEQGDSAMYLCASSQSENTIYFGEGSWLTVV.